The TCR beta chain described here comes from a study of Graves' ophthalmopathy and Graves' hyperthyroidism. Study-wide results and caveats: Blood shared most expanded thyroid clonotypes above 0.001 frequency. Prediction of ophthalmopathy progression reached roughly 70% sensitivity and roughly 72% specificity.

There are a few counts of this clonotype. Its antigen is unknown. Amplification targeted the TCR beta CDR3 regions, with RNA transcripts as the source material. The first round was an RT-PCR with HTBI primers, and the second round was a multiplex PCR. Each CDR3 protein is one row after TCRdb ran MiXCR on the multiplex PCR reads. Of some 750,000 distinct CDR3 sequences in the sample, about 44% are singletons; the top ten hold 44%. PBMCs were isolated from a roughly 9.6 ml sample of fresh peripheral blood. Trimming took 4 bases from V and 0 from J; bases not matched to a gene: 11. The germline V gene has CDR1 SGDLS and CDR2 YYNGEE. The CDR3 has 17 residues.

The specimen was peripheral blood. The V gene is TRBV9, the J gene TRBJ1-1; 8 bases align to TRBD1. The sequence derives from an adult man with Graves' ophthalmopathy. The CDR3: CASSLTSGGPVNTEAFF. In DNA form, the CDR3 reads TGTGCCAGCAGCTTAACCTCAGGGGGCCCTGTGAACACTGAAGCTTTCTTT.